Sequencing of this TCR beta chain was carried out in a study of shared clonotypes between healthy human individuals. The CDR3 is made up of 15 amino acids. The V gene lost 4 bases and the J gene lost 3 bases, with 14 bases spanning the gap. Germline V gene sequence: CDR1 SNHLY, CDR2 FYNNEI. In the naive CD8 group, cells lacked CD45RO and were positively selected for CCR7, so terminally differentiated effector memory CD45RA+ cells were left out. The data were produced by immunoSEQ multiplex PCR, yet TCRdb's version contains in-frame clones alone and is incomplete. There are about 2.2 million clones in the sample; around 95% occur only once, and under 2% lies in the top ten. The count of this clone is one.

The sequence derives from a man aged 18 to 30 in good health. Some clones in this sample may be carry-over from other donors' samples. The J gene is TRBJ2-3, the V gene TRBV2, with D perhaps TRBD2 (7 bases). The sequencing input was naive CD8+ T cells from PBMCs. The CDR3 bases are TGTGCCAGCAGTGTGGGGGCCGGGGGGACAGATACGCAGTATTTT. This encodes CASSVGAGGTDTQYF.